The following is a TCR beta chain sequence with its context. Antigen unknown. This CDR3 is 12 amino acids long. CDR1 and CDR2 from the germline V gene are GTSNPN and SVGIG (reference sequence). V was clipped by 7 bases and J by 2 bases, with 11 bases between them. The data derive from a study of cytomegalovirus exposure and HLA in healthy donors. Whole-study results and caveats: Some V segments (TRBV6-2 and TRBV6-3 among them) were excluded as indistinguishable.

Primers included in the PCR were 60 Vbeta and 13 Jbeta primers. Assay: immunoSEQ multiplex PCR; the TCRdb copy retains only in-frame clones and omits some. The sample table includes 140,000 to 150,000 clones. The sequence was obtained from a male donor in good health and CMV-seronegative. The sample comprised PBMCs. The V call is TRBV30, the J call TRBJ2-5; D might be TRBD1 (6 bases). The CDR3 protein is CALWTAQETQYF. CDR3 nucleotide sequence: TGTGCCTTGTGGACAGCGCAAGAGACCCAGTACTTC.